A single sample is the source of the 18 T cell receptor beta chains below, sequenced in a study of radiotherapy plus CTLA-4 blockade in lung cancer. Some clones are missing from TCRdb's copy, which holds only in-frame ones; the method was immunoSEQ multiplex PCR. The sample contains roughly 110,000 clones, about 83% of which appear only once. Sequencing was performed on peripheral blood, taken from a patient treated with radiotherapy plus ipilimumab. Every receptor here comes from a human donor with non-small cell lung cancer that progressed on radiotherapy plus ipilimumab. Some clones in this sample may be carry-over from other donors' samples.

The gene calls are TRBV6-5 and TRBJ1-1, with D possibly being TRBD1 (5 bases). The CDR3 is made up of 13 amino acids. V lost 8 bases and J lost 2, with 12 bases in between. Germline lookup yields CDR1 MNHEY and CDR2 SVGAGI. The CDR3 loop reads CASLRQINTEAFF. The CDR3 bases are TGTGCCAGCTTACGACAGATTAACACTGAAGCTTTCTTT.

V usage is TRBV9 and J usage is TRBJ2-1; TRBD2 aligns across 10 bases. With 2 bases clipped from V and 5 bases from J, the junction kept 4 bases outside the gene matches. The CDR3 is 15 amino acids. Germline assignment: CDR1 SGDLS and CDR2 YYNGEE. The CDR3 DNA reads TGTGCCAGCAGCGTTCCTAGCGGGAGAGACAATGAGCAGTTCTTC. This gives the protein CASSVPSGRDNEQFF.

The chain combines TRBV27 with TRBJ1-5; D unresolved. The length of the CDR3 is 15 residues. V was trimmed by 6 bases and J by 1 base, leaving 13 bases between them. The germline V gene has CDR1 MNHEY and CDR2 SMNVEV (reference sequence). The CDR3 nucleotides are TGTGCCAGCAGCCTAAATTATGGGAGCAATCAGCCCCAGCATTTT. The encoded protein is CASSLNYGSNQPQHF.

The rearrangement joins TRBV5-4 to TRBJ2-7, with a weak D call TRBD1 (5 bases). Germline values: CDR1 SGHNT, CDR2 YYREEE (reference sequence). The CDR3 spans 13 residues. Trimming shortened V by 6 bases and J by 5 bases, and 15 bases separated the two germline ends. CDR3 in amino acids: CASKGPNGHEQYF. Here the CDR3 DNA reads TGTGCCAGCAAGGGGCCGAACGGACACGAGCAGTACTTC.

The genes are TRBV25-1 and TRBJ1-1; a possible D gene is TRBD1 (5 bases). In germline, CDR1 is MGHDK, CDR2 SYGVNS. Trimming cost V 5 bases and J 1 base, with 8 bases left between them. The length of the CDR3 is 13 residues. The CDR3 loop is CASSWGSNTEAFF. As DNA, the CDR3 is TGTGCCAGCAGTTGGGGGTCGAACACTGAAGCTTTCTTT.

This clone was seen a single time. This rearrangement joins TRBV30 to TRBJ1-2; D not certain. CDR1 GTSNPN and CDR2 SVGIG come from the germline V gene (reference sequence). This CDR3 has 13 residues. The ends were cut back, 0 bases at V and 4 bases at J, with 9 bases in the middle. The CDR3 DNA follows: TGTGCCTGGAGTGTTCAGGCAAGCTATGGCTACACCTTC. Protein product: CAWSVQASYGYTF.

This clone showed up just a few times. The V gene is TRBV19, the J gene TRBJ1-1; TRBD1 aligns across 11 bases. Germline assignment: CDR1 LNHDA and CDR2 SQIVND (reference sequence). The length of the CDR3 is 15 residues. Losses at the gene ends were 5 bases for V and 4 bases for J; bases not matched to a gene: 6. CDR3 protein: CASSPPGQGGTEAFF. DNA of the CDR3: TGTGCCAGTAGTCCCCCGGGACAGGGGGGCACTGAAGCTTTCTTT.

Points on this clone: At the DNA level, this CDR3 is encoded by other sequences in the same sample as well. This sequence joins TRBV9 and TRBJ1-6, with TRBD1 as a possible D gene (5 bases). The V gene's germline CDR1 is SGDLS and CDR2 YYNGEE. V was shortened by 3 bases and J by 9 bases, with 13 bases between the two germline ends. The CDR3 is 14 amino acids. The CDR3 sequence: CASSGRQGRSPLHF. The CDR3 DNA reads TGTGCCAGCAGCGGGCGGCAGGGACGTTCACCCCTCCACTTT.

V gene TRBV6-6 combines with J gene TRBJ1-5, with a tentative D call TRBD1 (6 bases). Trimming removed 6 bases from V and 5 bases from J, with 11 bases in between. This CDR3 is built from 13 residues. Germline V gives CDR1 MNHNY, CDR2 SVGAGI (reference sequence). The CDR3 loop reads CASRQNRDQPQHF. The CDR3 DNA reads TGTGCCAGCAGACAGAACAGGGATCAGCCCCAGCATTTT.

Only one count was recorded for this clone. CDR3 bases: TGCAGCGTCGCCGACAGAGTGAGGGCCAAAAACATTCAGTACTTC. Amino acid sequence: CSVADRVRAKNIQYF. The chain combines TRBV29-1 with TRBJ2-4, with a possible D match to TRBD1 (5 bases). The length of the CDR3 is 15 residues. Germline CDR1 SQVTM, CDR2 ANQGSEA. V gave up 6 bases and J gave up 1 base, with 16 bases separating them.

The V and J genes are TRBV5-6 and TRBJ2-7; D ambiguous. The length of the CDR3 is 12 residues. The V end lost 2 bases, the J end lost 4 bases, and 7 bases lay between the germline ends. Germline CDR1 SGHDT, CDR2 YYEEEE. As DNA, the CDR3 is TGTGCCAGCAGCTTAAGTCGTTACGAGCAGTACTTC. Translating it yields CASSLSRYEQYF. Based on the CDR3 plus reference TRBV5-6 and TRBJ2-7, the full variable domain is DAGVTQSPTHLIKTRGQQVTLRCSPKSGHDTVSWYQQALGQGPQFIFQYYEEEERQRGNFPDRFSGHQFPNYSSELNVNALLLGDSALYLCASSLSRYEQYFGPGTRLTVT.

This rearrangement joins TRBV27 to TRBJ2-7; 7 bases map to TRBD1. This CDR3 is built from 15 residues. CDR1 and CDR2 from the germline V gene are MNHEY and SMNVEV (reference sequence). The V and J ends lost 1 base and 1 base, in that order; junction bases with no gene match: 4. The CDR3 DNA is TGTGCCAGCAGTTTATATGGGACAGAGTCCTACGAGCAGTACTTC. This sequence encodes CASSLYGTESYEQYF.

This sequence joins TRBV4-1 and TRBJ2-1, with 10 bases matching TRBD2. V lost 6 bases and J lost 7; bases outside the gene matches: 12. Germline CDR1 and CDR2: MGHRA and YSYEKL. The CDR3 has 16 amino acids. As DNA, the CDR3 is TGCGCCAGCAGAGAACACCTAGCGGGGGATGCGAATGAGCAGTTCTTC. It encodes CASREHLAGDANEQFF.

The gene calls are TRBV27 and TRBJ2-3; D possibly corresponds to TRBD1 (5 bases). Germline V gives CDR1 MNHEY, CDR2 SMNVEV (reference sequence). This CDR3 is 14 amino acids long. V was pared by 6 bases and J by 6 bases, with 16 bases between. The CDR3 region has the DNA TGTGCCAGCAGGGTAGGGATTAGGGGTGATACGCAGTATTTT. Protein: CASRVGIRGDTQYF.

The chain carries TRBV7-2 and TRBJ1-2; no firm D call. The ends were cut back, 1 base at V and 9 bases at J, with 15 bases in the middle. Germline assignment: CDR1 SGHTA and CDR2 FQGNSA. CDR3 length: 14 amino acids. The CDR3 nucleotides are TGTGCCAGCAGCTTAGTGGGCAGGCTATCTAGCTACACCTTC. Its protein product is CASSLVGRLSSYTF.

This clone was recorded a few times. V is TRBV7-2 and J is TRBJ2-4; D is unresolved. CDR1 SGHTA and CDR2 FQGNSA come from the germline V gene. The CDR3 has 12 residues. Trimming removed 5 bases from V and 6 bases from J, with 8 bases in between. CDR3 region: CASSPEINIQYF. The CDR3, as DNA: TGTGCCAGCAGCCCGGAGATAAACATTCAGTACTTC.

V is TRBV9 and J is TRBJ2-1; 10 nucleotides line up with TRBD2. With 2 bases clipped from V and 4 bases from J, the junction kept 0 bases outside the gene matches. The CDR3 sequence is 14 residues long. Germline CDR1 SGDLS, CDR2 YYNGEE. The CDR3 protein is CASSVTSGYNEQFF. CDR3 DNA: TGTGCCAGCAGCGTGACTAGCGGGTACAATGAGCAGTTCTTC. The full variable domain, with the rest looked up from reference TRBV9 and TRBJ2-1, is DSGVTQTPKHLITATGQRVTLRCSPRSGDLSVYWYQQSLDQGLQFLIQYYNGEERAKGNILERFSAQQFPDLHSELNLSSLELGDSALYFCASSVTSGYNEQFFGPGTRLTVL.

This chain uses TRBV6-5 with TRBJ2-2, with TRBD1 matching 9 bases. V lost 2 bases, J lost 5 bases, and 6 bases stayed unmatched. Per germline, CDR1 MNHEY and CDR2 SVGAGI. The CDR3 length is 16 residues. DNA of the CDR3: TGTGCCAGCAGTTACCCTGCCGGGACAGGGACCGGGGAGCTGTTTTTT. Encoded protein: CASSYPAGTGTGELFF.